The clone carrying this T cell receptor (beta chain) appeared many times. The TCRbeta library was prepared with unique molecular identifiers. TCRdb re-called the PCR reads with MiXCR, one entry per CDR3 protein. The sample includes almost 500,000 distinct CDR3 sequences, approximately 13% of them seen just once. This sample was included in a study of T-cell reconstitution after alpha-beta-depleted transplantation in children. The sequences come from PBMCs from the stem cell graft donor, collected from the stem cell graft. The TCR was taken from a human donor who donated a stem cell graft to a child with combined immunodeficiency.

In nucleotides, the CDR3 is TGTGCCAGCAGTCCGCTAGCTAACTATGGCTACACCTTC. This sequence encodes CASSPLANYGYTF. This chain uses TRBV12-3 or TRBV12-4 with TRBJ1-2; D ambiguous. The CDR3 runs 13 residues. V gave up 5 bases and J gave up 0 bases, with 7 bases separating them.